The 11 T cell receptor beta chains in this list originate from one sample, sequenced in a study of T-cell reconstitution after alpha-beta-depleted transplantation in children. As it was prepared, the TCRbeta library received unique molecular identifiers. TCRdb re-called the PCR reads through MiXCR, storing one row per CDR3 protein. The sample has approximately 130,000 distinct CDR3 sequences, about a tenth seen once; the top ten hold 24%. This sample comprised PBMCs, mostly from graft donor cells, obtained 180 days after TCRalphabeta/CD19-depleted stem cell transplant. Source of these receptors: a girl less than two years old who had a stem cell transplant for combined immunodeficiency, so the T cells may come from the graft donor.

This chain links TRBV5-1 with TRBJ2-1; 10 positions agree with TRBD2. This CDR3 has 15 residues. Germline CDR1 is SGHRS and CDR2 is YFSETQ. V lost 4 bases, J lost 9 bases, and 10 bases stayed unmatched. The CDR3 region is CASSPEAAGGSEQFF. DNA of the CDR3: TGCGCCAGCAGCCCGGAGGCAGCGGGAGGGAGTGAGCAGTTCTTC.

This chain links TRBV30 with TRBJ2-1; 10 nucleotides agree with TRBD2. Per germline, CDR1 GTSNPN and CDR2 SVGIG (reference sequence). The CDR3 runs to 15 residues. Unmatched junction bases numbered 11, after V lost 5 bases and J lost 7 bases. This CDR3 is CAWGASSGRLNEQFF. CDR3 DNA: TGTGCCTGGGGGGCATCTAGCGGGAGATTAAATGAGCAGTTCTTC.

Only a few counts were recorded for this clonotype. The V gene is TRBV5-1, the J gene TRBJ2-7; D is unclear. Trimming left V 0 bases short and J 0 bases short, with 10 bases between. Germline loops: CDR1 SGHRS, CDR2 YFSETQ. This CDR3 comprises 15 residues. DNA for the CDR3: TGCGCCAGCAGCTTGGGCCGGGCGCACTCCTACGAGCAGTACTTC. This sequence encodes CASSLGRAHSYEQYF.

This sequence joins TRBV5-1 and TRBJ1-1, with 7 bases identical to TRBD1. CDR3 length: 16 amino acids. Germline CDR1 and CDR2: SGHRS and YFSETQ. Trimming at V came to 5 bases and at J to 0 bases, leaving 10 bases not matched to a gene. The CDR3, as DNA: TGCGCCAGCAGTAGTAGGGGACAGAAGATGAACACTGAAGCTTTCTTT. Translation gives CASSSRGQKMNTEAFF.

J is TRBJ2-1 and V is TRBV28; TRBD1 might be the D (6 bases). V was pared by 2 bases and J by 8 bases, with 10 bases between. Germline V gene lookup returns CDR1 MDHEN and CDR2 SYDVKM. The CDR3 has 13 amino acids. CDR3 loop: CASSLPGADEQFF. CDR3 coding DNA: TGTGCCAGCAGTTTACCAGGGGCGGATGAGCAGTTCTTC.

Only a few counts were recorded for this clonotype. The chain recombines TRBV10-3 with TRBJ1-2; tentative D call: TRBD1 (6 bases). The germline V gene encodes CDR1 ENHRY and CDR2 SYGVKD. This CDR3 is 14 amino acids long. Deletions cut 2 bases from V and 8 bases from J, with 15 bases between. The DNA for the CDR3 is TGTGCCATCAGTGAGGTGACAGGCGGAGGAGGCTACACCTTC. As protein: CAISEVTGGGGYTF.

This clonotype came up a few times. The chain has TRBV13 and TRBJ2-7; 8 bases map to TRBD2. The CDR3 totals 14 residues. With V trimmed by 7 bases and J by 0 bases, 5 bases remained unmatched. The germline V gene has CDR1 PRHDT and CDR2 FYEKMQ (reference sequence). CDR3: CASIKSGGSYEQYF. CDR3 in DNA: TGTGCCAGCATAAAAAGCGGGGGCTCCTACGAGCAGTACTTC.

The genes are TRBV7-2 and TRBJ2-5; either TRBD1 or TRBD2 may supply D (5 bases each). This CDR3 has 14 amino acids. V lost 3 bases and J 4 bases, leaving 12 bases between the germline ends. Germline V gene sequence: CDR1 SGHTA, CDR2 FQGNSA. CDR3 protein: CASSFSTGGETQYF. The DNA of the CDR3 is TGTGCCAGCAGCTTTTCCACAGGAGGAGAGACCCAGTACTTC.

This rearrangement joins TRBV27 to TRBJ2-5; 8 bases match TRBD1. Germline CDR1 reads MNHEY; CDR2 reads SMNVEV (reference sequence). Trimming took 5 bases from V and 2 from J; bases not matched to a gene: 10. The CDR3 extends over 16 amino acids. CDR3 amino acids: CASSRQGRDSQETQYF. Written as DNA, the CDR3 is TGTGCCAGCAGTAGACAGGGGCGGGATTCACAAGAGACCCAGTACTTC.

The table lists this clonotype with a few counts. The V and J genes are TRBV11-3 and TRBJ2-2, with D possibly being TRBD2 (5 bases). V shed 0 bases and J shed 8 bases, with 10 bases lying between them. This CDR3 comprises 14 residues. Germline-derived CDR1 and CDR2 are SGHNT and YENEEA. The CDR3 loop is CASSLDLRGGELFF. CDR3 in DNA: TGTGCCAGCAGCTTAGATCTCCGGGGTGGGGAGCTGTTTTTT. The full variable domain, with the rest looked up from reference TRBV11-3 and TRBJ2-2, is EAGVVQSPRYKIIEKKQPVAFWCNPISGHNTLYWYLQNLGQGPELLIRYENEEAVDDSQLPKDRFSAERLKGVDSTLKIQPAELGDSAVYLCASSLDLRGGELFFGEGSRLTVL.

This clonotype has just a few counts. The chain recombines TRBV12-3 or TRBV12-4 with TRBJ1-5; D may be TRBD1 (6 bases). With 5 bases removed from V and 0 bases from J, the gap between germline ends came to 8 bases. The CDR3 is made up of 14 amino acids. DNA of the CDR3: TGTGCCAGCAGTAGGACAGCTAGCAATCAGCCCCAGCATTTT. It yields the protein CASSRTASNQPQHF.